The TCR beta chain under discussion was sequenced for a study of shared clonotypes between healthy human individuals. Study-wide findings and caveats: Estimated richness values were generally larger in naive subsets than in memory subsets.

Libraries were prepared by immunoSEQ multiplex PCR; TCRdb keeps only in-frame clonotypes and omits some of them. This repertoire shows around 2.1 million clones, around 93% found once; its top ten account for 1.5% to 2%. The CDR3 is 15 residues long. Deletions cut 3 bases from V and 2 bases from J, with 14 bases between. Germline-derived CDR1 and CDR2 are LGHNA and YNFKEQ. A remark on this clone: Its specificity is not known.

Terminally differentiated effector memory CD45RA+ cells were excluded by CCR7 positive selection of CD45RO-negative cells. The J gene is TRBJ2-7, the V gene TRBV4-2, with D maybe TRBD1 (6 bases). The clonotype comes from a man aged 18 to 30 in good health. Some clones in this sample may be carry-over from other donors' samples. The sample taken for sequencing was naive CD8+ T cells from PBMCs. DNA for the CDR3: TGTGCCAGCAGCCAGAGGGGGACATCGCCCTACGAGCAGTACTTC. Encoded protein: CASSQRGTSPYEQYF.